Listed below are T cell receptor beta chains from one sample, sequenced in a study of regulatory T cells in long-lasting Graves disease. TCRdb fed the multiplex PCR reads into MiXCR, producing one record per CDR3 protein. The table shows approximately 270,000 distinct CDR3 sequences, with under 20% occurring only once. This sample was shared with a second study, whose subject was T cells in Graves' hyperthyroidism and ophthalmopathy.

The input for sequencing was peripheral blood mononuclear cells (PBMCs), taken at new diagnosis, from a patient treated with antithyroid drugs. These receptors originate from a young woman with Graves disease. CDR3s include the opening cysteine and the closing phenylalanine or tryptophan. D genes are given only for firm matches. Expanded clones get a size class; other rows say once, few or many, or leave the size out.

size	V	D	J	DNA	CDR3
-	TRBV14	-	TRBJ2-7	TGTGCCAGCAGCCAAATGGGGGGCCCTCTCGAGCAGTACTTC	CASSQMGGPLEQYF
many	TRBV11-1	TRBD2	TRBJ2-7	TGTGCCAGCAGCACCCGGGGGGGGAGCTACGAGCAGTACTTC	CASSTRGGSYEQYF
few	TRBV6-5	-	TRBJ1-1	TGTGCCAGCAGTTACTCGATAGACGGCGTGGAAGCTTTCTTT	CASSYSIDGVEAFF
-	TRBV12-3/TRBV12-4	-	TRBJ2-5	TGTGCCAGCAGTTTGTTAGGGCGGAAACAAGAGACCCAGTACTTC	CASSLLGRKQETQYF
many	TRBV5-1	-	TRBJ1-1	TGCGCCAGCAGCGGGATGGACCACACTGAAGCTTTCTTT	CASSGMDHTEAFF
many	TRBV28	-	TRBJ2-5	TGTGCCAGCAGCCCCTTGGCGTCAGGGTATGAGACCCAGTACTTC	CASSPLASGYETQYF
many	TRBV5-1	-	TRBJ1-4	TGCGCCAGCAGCTTGGCCGGAGCAGCAACTAATGAAAAACTGTTTTTT	CASSLAGAATNEKLFF
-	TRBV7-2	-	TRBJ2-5	TGTGCCAGCAGCCAAGATCATGCGACCCAGTACTTC	CASSQDHATQYF
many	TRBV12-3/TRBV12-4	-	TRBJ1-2	TGTGCCAGCAGGAAAATTCGAGCTTCGGGGAACTACACCTTC	CASRKIRASGNYTF
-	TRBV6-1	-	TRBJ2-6	TGTGCCAGCAGTGCAGGGCTCAGCTCTGGGGCCAACGTCCTGACTTTC	CASSAGLSSGANVLTF